The T cell receptor beta chain under discussion was sequenced for a study of response to subunit inactivated influenza vaccine (dated by TCRdb to between 2018 and 2020). About the investigation overall: To follow how T cells responded to a trivalent subunit inactivated influenza vaccine, the researchers relied on deep quantitative profiling of the T cell receptor repertoire. Broader findings and caveats from the paper: The authors suggested that each seasonal influenza vaccination may recruit only a limited number of new T cells.

Library method: RT-PCR. Reads for this sample came from an Illumina HiSeq 2500. TCRdb trimmed public reads at Q25 via fastp, called clones via MiXCR and kept in-frame beta chains. Every distinct CDR3 protein forms one entry, paired with its most common genes and DNA. In this sample the table shows almost 600,000 distinct CDR3 sequences, around 15% of which occur a single time. The ten largest clones capture approximately 10% of the sample. This clonotype has just a few counts. Its specific antigen is unknown. No base quality information exists; no much larger clone differs at one position. The sample was PBMCs from blood, taken 12 days after vaccination. The clonotype was recovered from a man between 50 and 59 years old who received an inactivated influenza vaccine. Donor details come from another sample of the same person, matched by shared clones.

In nucleotide form, the sequence is TGTGCCAGCAGTTTGAGTGACAACTCCTACGAGCAGTACTTC. Its amino acids are CASSLSDNSYEQYF. The V and J genes are TRBV12-3 or TRBV12-4 and TRBJ2-7, with the D gene not confidently named. The germline ends are 9 bases apart after V is trimmed by 3 bases and J by 0 bases. The CDR3 goes from the cysteine to the phenylalanine over 14 residues. CDR3 DNA is the only sequence kept; it has 42 bases, read in frame from the first base.